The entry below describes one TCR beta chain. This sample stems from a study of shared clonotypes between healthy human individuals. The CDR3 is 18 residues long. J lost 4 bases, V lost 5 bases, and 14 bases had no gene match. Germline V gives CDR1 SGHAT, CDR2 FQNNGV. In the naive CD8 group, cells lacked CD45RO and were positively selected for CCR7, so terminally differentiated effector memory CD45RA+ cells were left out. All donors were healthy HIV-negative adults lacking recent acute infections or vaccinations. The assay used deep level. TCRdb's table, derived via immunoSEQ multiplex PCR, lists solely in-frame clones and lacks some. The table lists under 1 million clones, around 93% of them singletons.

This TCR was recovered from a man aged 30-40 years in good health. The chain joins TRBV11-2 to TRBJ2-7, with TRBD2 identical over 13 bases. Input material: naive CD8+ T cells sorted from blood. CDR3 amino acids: CASSLKSLAGGLWYEQYF. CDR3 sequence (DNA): TGTGCCAGCAGCCTAAAGTCACTAGCGGGAGGGCTCTGGTACGAGCAGTACTTC. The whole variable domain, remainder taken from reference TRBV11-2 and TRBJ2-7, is EAGVAQSPRYKIIEKRQSVAFWCNPISGHATLYWYQQILGQGPKLLIQFQNNGVVDDSQLPKDRFSAERLKGVDSTLKIQPAKLEDSAVYLCASSLKSLAGGLWYEQYFGPGTRLTVT.